This record looks at one T cell receptor (beta chain) sequence and its context. The sample holds many counts of this clonotype. What this receptor recognizes is not known. Base-call qualities are not available, and no considerably larger clone is one nucleotide away. The source of the sample is a study of read filtering for tumor transcriptome and immune sequencing (dated by TCRdb to 2019 to 2021). In terms of the full investigation: The cohort had 17 male and approximately 13 female patients with a mean age of about 70 years, ranging from roughly 47 to 85. TCR repertoires obtained by targeted immune repertoire sequencing and by bulk whole-transcriptome sequencing performed on the same bone marrow samples were compared. By revised international staging, eight or nine patients were R-ISS I, under 20 were R-ISS II and over five were R-ISS III. A main aim was a read-filtering strategy for immune repertoire data, specifically whether clonotypes supported by a single read should be removed. After DNase treatment, whole-transcriptome libraries were prepared with the TruSeq RNA Access Library Prep Kit. TCR-region mapped reads per sample ranged from about 4.05 to 11 million with IR-seq versus only about 75 to 1,400 with RNA-seq. The research as a whole found: The sorted CD138-negative fraction was a mixed bone marrow immune population, not purified T cells. Clonotypes were captured by IR-seq at much higher depth and more reliably than by RNA-seq, and smaller IR-seq throughput was sufficient for identification of most shared clonotypes. When single-read clonotypes were removed, the proportions of shared clonotypes in IR-seq and RNA-seq correlated more strongly. In IR-seq, around 80% of clonotypes but about 3.5% of total reads were represented by single-read clonotypes, whereas in RNA-seq, 60% to 75% of clonotypes and around 47% of reads were represented by single-read clonotypes.

Starting from roughly 410 ng RNA, TCR libraries were constructed with the Immunoverse kit using molecular barcoded adaptors that cover the alpha/delta and beta/gamma chains. The same RNA used for transcriptome sequencing was used for TCR library preparation. Sequencing of TCR libraries was carried out on an Illumina HiSeq 4000 with 2 x 150 cycles. Regarding the original processing steps: Using MiXCR, which included quality filtering and error correction, TCR reads were aligned to human V, D, J and C references and then assembled into CDR3 clonotypes. The tcR package in R was used for analysis of clonotype counts and gene usage diversity. Raw mapping reads were checked after the RNA-seq reads had been mapped by STAR aligner version 2.5.3a onto the human GRCh37 genome. To test how sequencing depth affects detected clonotypes, IR-seq fastq files were randomly downsampled with Seqtk 1.3. The public reads were run again by TCRdb, first through fastp at Q25 and then through MiXCR, and only productive beta chains were kept. Entries are consolidated by CDR3 protein sequence, retaining the most common genes and DNA. TCRdb's processing, not the study's, gives the V and J calls here. This sample lists about 47,000 distinct CDR3 sequences; about an eighth were detected once. The ten largest clones add up to just over 14% of the sample.

V is clipped by 4 bases and J by 2 bases, and the sequence between their germline boundaries is 17 bases long. As encoded in the germline V gene, CDR1 is SGHNT while CDR2 is YENEEA. The CDR3 runs 17 residues from the cysteine to the phenylalanine. The retained sequence is limited to the CDR3, 51 bases, with the frame set at the first base. Each patient had bone marrow sampled at the time of active disease. Ficoll-Hypaque density gradient centrifugation was used to isolate bone marrow mononuclear cells. To remove myeloma plasma cells, the cells were labeled with CD138 magnetic microbeads on a MACS separator, and CD138-negative cells were then collected by negative selection. Flow cytometry with CD138 antibodies on an Attune NxT was used to check how pure the isolated cells were. TRIzol reagent was used to extract total RNA, and a NanoDrop spectrophotometer was used to quantify the extracted RNA. For each patient, the CD138-negative bone marrow sample underwent paired RNA-seq and IR-seq.

Sample: a population of CD138-negative cells sorted from bone marrow. Per the publication, the cell subset or site label means: bone marrow mononuclear cells depleted of CD138+ plasma/myeloma cells by negative magnetic selection. This receptor was obtained from a donor over 35 with multiple myeloma. The chain links TRBV11-3 with TRBJ2-2; perhaps TRBD1 is the D gene, with 6 bases matching. The bases read TGTGCCAGCAGCTCCACTAAGTCAGGGGCAAACACCGGGGAGCTGTTTTTT. This yields the protein CASSSTKSGANTGELFF. The reference TRBV11-3 and TRBJ2-2 proteins fill in what lies around the CDR3, so the full variable domain reads EAGVVQSPRYKIIEKKQPVAFWCNPISGHNTLYWYLQNLGQGPELLIRYENEEAVDDSQLPKDRFSAERLKGVDSTLKIQPAELGDSAVYLCASSSTKSGANTGELFFGEGSRLTVL.